The 32 T cell receptor beta chains in this list originate from one sample, sequenced in a study of ipilimumab plus nivolumab after autologous stem cell transplantation. Sequencing was performed with immunoSEQ multiplex PCR; in TCRdb, only in-frame clones are kept and a portion is missing. Among some 16,000 clones listed, about 80% were seen once. Sample: PBMCs, taken in a trial of ipilimumab plus nivolumab as post-transplant consolidation. These receptors were obtained from a male donor with diffuse large B-cell lymphoma.

The V gene is TRBV19, the J gene TRBJ1-2, with D unresolved. V gave up 8 bases and J gave up 3 bases, with 19 bases separating them. There are 15 residues in the CDR3. In germline, CDR1 is LNHDA, CDR2 SQIVND (reference sequence). The CDR3 sequence: CASSEVGSPHYGYTF. The CDR3 DNA reads TGTGCCAGTTCTGAGGTCGGCAGTCCCCACTATGGCTACACCTTC. The variable domain in full, with the rest retrieved from reference TRBV19 and TRBJ1-2, is DGGITQSPKYLFRKEGQNVTLSCEQNLNHDAMYWYRQDPGQGLRLIYYSQIVNDFQKGDIAEGYSVSREKKESFPLTVTSAQKNPTAFYLCASSEVGSPHYGYTFGSGTRLTVV.

The genes are TRBV9 and TRBJ2-1; 10 bases map to TRBD1. Germline V gene lookup returns CDR1 SGDLS and CDR2 YYNGEE. Trimming removed 3 bases from V and 0 bases from J; junction bases left unmatched: 24. The length of the CDR3 is 23 residues. The CDR3 here is CASSAGQGGVGSLLPSSYNEQFF. CDR3 DNA: TGTGCCAGCAGCGCCGGACAGGGGGGAGTTGGGTCGTTACTACCAAGCTCCTACAATGAGCAGTTCTTC.

This clone was counted a single time. J is TRBJ2-7 and V is TRBV9, with D possibly being TRBD1 or TRBD2 (5 bases each). The CDR3 consists of 14 residues. V was trimmed by 1 base and J by 2 bases, leaving 10 bases between them. CDR1 is SGDLS and CDR2 is YYNGEE in the germline V gene. As DNA, the CDR3 is TGTGCCAGCAGCGTATCCGGGGACCCCTACGAGCAGTACTTC. Translating gives CASSVSGDPYEQYF.

The rearrangement joins TRBV12-5 to TRBJ2-1, with TRBD1 matching over 9 bases. The ends lost 6 bases at V and 9 bases at J; junction bases unmatched: 9. The CDR3 is 14 amino acids. Looked up from germline, CDR1 is LGHNT and CDR2 is FRNRAP. The DNA of the CDR3 is TGTGCTAGTGGCCTGGGGGACAGGGCGGTTGAGCAGTTCTTC. It yields the protein CASGLGDRAVEQFF.

The V and J genes are TRBV6-5 and TRBJ2-7, with D uncertain. CDR3 size: 15 residues. Trimming removed 0 bases at V and 3 bases at J, with 12 bases between. CDR1 and CDR2 (germline): MNHEY, SVGAGI. The CDR3 sequence is CASSYSISGIYEQYF. CDR3 nucleotides: TGTGCCAGCAGTTACTCAATTTCCGGAATCTACGAGCAGTACTTC.

This clone was seen more than once but under ten times. The chain links TRBV9 to TRBJ2-1; 9 nucleotides agree with TRBD2. This CDR3 has 15 residues. Trimming at V came to 4 bases and at J to 8 bases, leaving 10 bases not matched to a gene. CDR1 is SGDLS, CDR2 YYNGEE, per germline. The CDR3 region is CASSSASGEMDEQFF. For the CDR3, the DNA is TGTGCCAGCAGCTCGGCTAGCGGGGAGATGGATGAGCAGTTCTTC.

This clone showed up just a few times. This chain links TRBV7-9 with TRBJ1-2; maybe TRBD1 (6 bases). The germline V and J ends were trimmed by 6 bases and 4 bases, with 18 bases remaining between them. The CDR3 length is 15 residues. CDR1 SEHNR and CDR2 FQNEAQ come from the germline V gene (reference sequence). DNA for the CDR3: TGTGCCAGCAGTAATAACACAGGGTATCGCTATGGCTACACCTTC. Its translation is CASSNNTGYRYGYTF.

The chain couples TRBV4-1 to TRBJ1-5; D unclear. Trimming stripped 2 bases from V and 11 bases from J, with 13 bases between. This CDR3 is 13 amino acids long. From germline, CDR1 is MGHRA and CDR2 YSYEKL. DNA of the CDR3: TGCGCCAGCAGCCAAACCTCCGACAAGTCCCAGCATTTT. Encoded protein: CASSQTSDKSQHF.

CDR3 region: CASSLHGSGGASEQYF. CDR3 DNA sequence: TGCGCCAGCAGCCTACACGGAAGCGGGGGGGCAAGTGAGCAGTACTTC. The rearrangement joins TRBV5-1 to TRBJ2-7; 10 bases fit TRBD2. The CDR3 consists of 16 residues. Germline V gene data show CDR1 as SGHRS and CDR2 as YFSETQ. Trimming removed 4 bases from V and 7 bases from J; junction bases left unmatched: 14.

The chain's CDR3 is CASSQTSGDNNEQFF. The CDR3 nucleotides are TGTGCCAGCAGCCAAACTAGCGGGGATAACAATGAGCAGTTCTTC. The gene calls are TRBV4-2 and TRBJ2-1; TRBD2 aligns across 10 bases. Germline V CDR1 and CDR2: LGHNA, YNFKEQ. The CDR3 sequence is 15 residues long. The J segment lost 5 bases and the V segment lost 2 bases, leaving 3 bases of the junction unmatched.

V usage is TRBV9 and J usage is TRBJ2-7; 9 nucleotides agree with TRBD2. V shed 2 bases, J shed 4 bases, and the junction held 7 bases outside the gene matches. This CDR3 comprises 15 residues. The germline V gene has CDR1 SGDLS and CDR2 YYNGEE. Written as DNA, the CDR3 is TGTGCCAGCAGCGTCAGCGGGGGGTTCAATTACGAGCAGTACTTC. Its translation is CASSVSGGFNYEQYF. The whole variable domain, remainder taken from reference TRBV9 and TRBJ2-7, is DSGVTQTPKHLITATGQRVTLRCSPRSGDLSVYWYQQSLDQGLQFLIQYYNGEERAKGNILERFSAQQFPDLHSELNLSSLELGDSALYFCASSVSGGFNYEQYFGPGTRLTVT.

This sequence joins TRBV2 and TRBJ2-3, with 8 bases aligning to TRBD1. The CDR3 consists of 16 residues. CDR1 and CDR2 from the germline V gene are SNHLY and FYNNEI. The junction had 9 bases not matched to a gene; V was cut back by 5 bases and J by 2 bases. Here the CDR3 reads CASSPLDRGNTDTQYF. Here the CDR3 DNA reads TGTGCCAGCAGTCCCTTAGACAGGGGTAACACAGATACGCAGTATTTT.

The count of this clone is one. The genes are TRBV7-8 and TRBJ2-1, with D tentatively TRBD2 (5 bases). CDR3 length: 15 amino acids. Germline-derived CDR1 and CDR2 are SGHVS and FQNEAQ. V shed 2 bases and J shed 0 bases, with 8 bases lying between them. In DNA form, the CDR3 reads TGTGCCAGCAGCTTATACGGAGGCTCCTACAATGAGCAGTTCTTC. Amino acids: CASSLYGGSYNEQFF.

The chain is built from TRBV28 and TRBJ1-5; 8 positions match TRBD1. The CDR3 is made up of 15 amino acids. The germline gives CDR1 MDHEN, CDR2 SYDVKM. V shed 6 bases, J shed 4 bases, and the junction held 8 bases outside the gene matches. CDR3 amino acids: CASRTPDRVNQPQHF. For the CDR3, the DNA is TGTGCCAGCAGAACCCCGGACAGGGTGAATCAGCCCCAGCATTTT. Variable domain in full (rest from reference TRBV28 and TRBJ1-5): DVKVTQSSRYLVKRTGEKVFLECVQDMDHENMFWYRQDPGLGLRLIYFSYDVKMKEKGDIPEGYSVSREKKERFSLILESASTNQTSMYLCASRTPDRVNQPQHFGDGTRLSIL.

The count of this clone is one. V and J are TRBV30 and TRBJ2-7; the D call may be TRBD1 or TRBD2 (5 bases each). Germline loops: CDR1 GTSNPN, CDR2 SVGIG (reference sequence). This CDR3 has 13 residues. The V end was cut by 2 bases, the J end by 3 bases, with 11 bases between. The CDR3 region has the DNA TGTGCCTGGAGTCCCGGGACCAGCTACGAGCAGTACTTC. Residues: CAWSPGTSYEQYF.

The chain uses TRBV6-5 and TRBJ2-1, with D possibly called TRBD1 or TRBD2 (6 bases each). Germline V lookup: CDR1 MNHEY, CDR2 SVGAGI. This CDR3 has 14 amino acids. Trimming shortened V by 8 bases and J by 7 bases, and 18 bases separated the two germline ends. The CDR3 is CASRPRGGTNEQFF. The CDR3 nucleotides are TGTGCCAGCCGCCCCAGAGGGGGGACGAATGAGCAGTTCTTC.

CDR3 sequence: CATSRGQGTDTQYF. CDR3 sequence (DNA): TGTGCCACCAGCAGGGGGCAAGGCACAGATACGCAGTATTTT. The J gene is TRBJ2-3, the V gene TRBV15; the D gene is possibly TRBD1 (5 bases). Per the germline V gene, CDR1 is LNHNV and CDR2 is YYDKDF (reference sequence). Trimming left V 3 bases short and J 1 base short, with 8 bases between. The CDR3 spans 14 residues.

The table lists this clone with a count of one. The chain has TRBV18 and TRBJ2-3; the match to TRBD2 covers 9 bases. Unmatched junction bases numbered 5, after V lost 1 base and J lost 3 bases. Looked up from germline, CDR1 is KGHSH and CDR2 is LQKENI. CDR3 length: 16 amino acids. The CDR3 nucleotides are TGTGCCAGCTCACCACTGGCGGGGGGGCAGACAGATACGCAGTATTTT. Encoded protein: CASSPLAGGQTDTQYF.

This rearrangement joins TRBV11-3 to TRBJ1-1; 9 nucleotides match TRBD1. This CDR3 contains 16 residues. Germline V CDR1 and CDR2: SGHNT, YENEEA. Trimming removed 5 bases from V and 5 bases from J; junction bases left unmatched: 12. This CDR3 is CASSLGTGYTDTEAFF. CDR3 DNA: TGTGCCAGCAGCCTTGGGACAGGGTATACGGATACTGAAGCTTTCTTT.

J is TRBJ2-3 and V is TRBV28; D not resolved. This CDR3 comprises 15 residues. Per germline, CDR1 MDHEN and CDR2 SYDVKM. V was pared by 5 bases and J by 1 base, with 13 bases between. CDR3 in DNA: TGTGCCAGCAGTCGATTCGGGTCTGGCACAGATACGCAGTATTTT. It specifies CASSRFGSGTDTQYF.

This clone was counted between two and nine times. The genes are TRBV28 and TRBJ1-5; tentatively, D is TRBD1 (5 bases). The CDR3 is made up of 16 amino acids. Trimming pared 6 bases from V and 0 bases from J, leaving 15 bases between. Per the germline V gene, CDR1 is MDHEN and CDR2 is SYDVKM. CDR3 region: CASSPYGRDSNQPQHF. As DNA, the CDR3 is TGTGCCAGCAGCCCCTATGGCAGGGATAGCAATCAGCCCCAGCATTTT.

This clone has just a few counts. The chain has TRBV2 and TRBJ1-5, with 7 bases identical to TRBD1. Trimming took 6 bases from V and 4 from J; bases not matched to a gene: 6. The germline CDR1 and CDR2 sequences are SNHLY and FYNNEI. This CDR3 region has 14 residues. CDR3 sequence (DNA): TGTGCCAGCAGCGTAGACAGGGATAATCAGCCCCAGCATTTT. Its translation is CASSVDRDNQPQHF.

The V and J genes are TRBV18 and TRBJ2-7; possible D gene TRBD1, 7 bases. V lost 2 bases and J lost 7, with 18 bases in between. The germline V gene encodes CDR1 KGHSH and CDR2 LQKENI. The length of the CDR3 is 15 residues. The CDR3 nucleotides read TGTGCCAGCTCACCATCGGCAGGGGGGTATGGGGAGCAGTACTTC. Translating it yields CASSPSAGGYGEQYF. The full variable domain, its missing parts supplied by reference TRBV18 and TRBJ2-7, is NAGVMQNPRHLVRRRGQEARLRCSPMKGHSHVYWYRQLPEEGLKFMVYLQKENIIDESGMPKERFSAEFPKEGPSILRIQQVVRGDSAAYFCASSPSAGGYGEQYFGPGTRLTVT.

The V gene is TRBV2, the J gene TRBJ1-3; D not resolved. Trimming left V 5 bases short and J 4 bases short, with 15 bases between. This CDR3 has 15 residues. Looked up from germline, CDR1 is SNHLY and CDR2 is FYNNEI. The CDR3 coding sequence is TGTGCCAGCAGTCTGAAAAGGGTGGAAGGAAACACCATATATTTT. Translation gives CASSLKRVEGNTIYF.

The gene calls are TRBV2 and TRBJ1-5, with D hard to call. V was shortened by 3 bases and J by 0 bases, with 6 bases between the two germline ends. The germline CDR1 and CDR2 sequences are SNHLY and FYNNEI. This CDR3 comprises 14 residues. CDR3 protein: CASSDSISNQPQHF. The CDR3, as DNA: TGTGCCAGCAGTGACAGTATTAGCAATCAGCCCCAGCATTTT.

This clone was counted a few times. The chain recombines TRBV11-3 with TRBJ2-2, with D perhaps matching TRBD1 (5 bases). Trimming left V 1 base short and J 2 bases short, with 11 bases between. CDR3 length: 16 residues. CDR1 is SGHNT and CDR2 is YENEEA in the germline V gene. CDR3 in amino acids: CASSLVWGSNTGELFF. As DNA, the CDR3 is TGTGCCAGCAGCTTAGTTTGGGGCAGCAACACCGGGGAGCTGTTTTTT.

The gene calls are TRBV4-1 and TRBJ2-7; 13 positions match TRBD2. With V trimmed by 3 bases and J by 2 bases, 4 bases remained unmatched. Germline CDR1 MGHRA, CDR2 YSYEKL. This CDR3 spans 16 amino acids. DNA for the CDR3: TGCGCCAGCAGCCAGGGACTAGCGGGACCTACCTACGAGCAGTACTTC. This encodes CASSQGLAGPTYEQYF.

This clone was counted between two and nine times. The V gene is TRBV4-1, the J gene TRBJ1-3; no definite D call. The germline V gene has CDR1 MGHRA and CDR2 YSYEKL. There are 14 residues in the CDR3. V was trimmed by 1 base and J by 3 bases, leaving 7 bases between them. CDR3 protein: CASSQGALGNTIYF. The CDR3 region has the DNA TGCGCCAGCAGCCAAGGGGCACTTGGAAACACCATATATTTT.

The chain has TRBV5-1 and TRBJ1-1; 9 positions match TRBD1. There are 17 residues in the CDR3. The germline V gene has CDR1 SGHRS and CDR2 YFSETQ. Trimming took 2 bases from V and 4 from J; bases not matched to a gene: 12. DNA for the CDR3: TGCGCCAGCAGCTTACCAAAGACAGGGGGAGGAAGCACTGAAGCTTTCTTT. Amino acid sequence: CASSLPKTGGGSTEAFF.

The rearrangement links TRBV19 to TRBJ2-6, with 9 bases matching TRBD2. The germline gives CDR1 LNHDA, CDR2 SQIVND (reference sequence). Trimming took 3 bases from V and 0 from J; bases not matched to a gene: 6. CDR3 length equals 18 residues. This CDR3 reads CASSISGGRSSGANVLTF. The CDR3 nucleotides are TGTGCCAGTAGTATTAGCGGGGGAAGAAGCTCTGGGGCCAACGTCCTGACTTTC.

This chain uses TRBV7-2 with TRBJ1-2, with a tentative D call TRBD1 (6 bases). In germline, CDR1 is SGHTA, CDR2 FQGNSA. The CDR3 runs to 15 residues. Trimming removed 1 base from V and 5 bases from J, with 14 bases in between. In DNA, the CDR3 is TGTGCCAGCAGCTTAGGACAGGTTCGTGTTTATGGCTACACCTTC. Protein product: CASSLGQVRVYGYTF.

CDR3 residues: CASNDRGANYGYTF. In DNA, the CDR3 is TGCGCCAGCAACGACAGGGGAGCTAACTATGGCTACACCTTC. This chain connects TRBV5-1 to TRBJ1-2, with 8 nucleotides matching TRBD1. The CDR3 sequence is 14 residues long. V was pared by 6 bases and J by 0 bases, with 4 bases of the junction left unmatched. Germline V lookup: CDR1 SGHRS, CDR2 YFSETQ.